This entry describes one TCR beta chain. Its antigen is unknown. These data originate in a study of Ad26.COV2.S vaccination and SARS-CoV-2 variants. Repertoires were generated with immunoSEQ multiplex PCR, while TCRdb's copy carries only in-frame clones and drops some. This sample has approximately 360,000 clones, with about 83% found just once. V lost 3 bases, J lost 1 base, and 14 bases lay in between. This CDR3 is 15 amino acids long. The germline V gene encodes CDR1 SGHNT and CDR2 YYREEE (reference sequence). Study findings and constraints: Non-spike TCR breadth did not differ much between vaccine and placebo recipients. Recipients given vaccine exceeded placebo recipients in spike-specific TCR breadth.

Noted treatment: around 19 received Ad26.COV2.S at low or high dose, single or two shots; about 5 received placebo; per-sample allocation not given. Day 63 after the first injection of vaccine or placebo was the sampling time. In the vaccine, an Ad26 vector expressed the SARS-CoV-2 spike of the Wuhan strain. The sample consisted of peripheral blood, taken in a trial of Ad26.COV2.S vaccine versus placebo. The rearrangement links TRBV5-4 to TRBJ2-7; possibly TRBD2 for D (6 bases). The source is a person between 18 and 65 years old who received the Ad26.COV2.S COVID-19 vaccine or a placebo. CDR3 sequence reads: CASSSGTDPSYEQYF. The DNA of the CDR3 is TGTGCCAGCAGCTCCGGGACTGATCCTTCCTACGAGCAGTACTTC.